The 20 T cell receptor beta chains below come from one sample, sequenced in a study of blood T cell repertoires in COVID-19. The assay was immunoSEQ multiplex PCR, and TCRdb's table has in-frame clones only and misses some. The sample consists of some 110,000 clones, around 85% of them appearing once. The sample consisted of peripheral blood. The receptors were gathered from a woman aged 80 or over with active or convalescent COVID-19.

The chain is built from TRBV28 and TRBJ1-6; D might be TRBD1 (5 bases). This CDR3 comprises 15 residues. The V end lost 7 bases, the J end lost 6 bases, and 16 bases lay between the germline ends. CDR1 and CDR2 from the germline V gene are MDHEN and SYDVKM. CDR3 region: CASNYGHPINSPLHF. Written as DNA, the CDR3 is TGTGCCAGCAACTACGGACACCCTATTAATTCACCCCTCCACTTT.

The chain is built from TRBV6-2 or TRBV6-3 and TRBJ1-5; D is unresolved. The germline CDR1 and CDR2 sequences are MNHEY and SVGEGT. The CDR3 has 15 amino acids. The ends were cut back, 6 bases at V and 0 bases at J, with 12 bases in the middle. The CDR3 protein is CASSSSQASNQPQHF. The CDR3 bases are TGTGCCAGCAGCTCAAGTCAAGCTAGCAATCAGCCCCAGCATTTT.

The genes are TRBV5-1 and TRBJ1-4; TRBD1 matches 7 bases. Trimming took 1 base from V and 7 from J; bases not matched to a gene: 1. The CDR3 has 13 amino acids. Germline V gene data show CDR1 as SGHRS and CDR2 as YFSETQ. The CDR3 sequence: CASSLWTGEKLFF. CDR3 nucleotide sequence: TGCGCCAGCAGCTTGTGGACAGGTGAAAAACTGTTTTTT.

This clone showed up just a few times. This chain uses TRBV7-2 with TRBJ1-5; possibly TRBD1 for D (5 bases). Germline values: CDR1 SGHTA, CDR2 FQGNSA. The CDR3 runs 15 residues. The ends were cut back, 4 bases at V and 5 bases at J, with 15 bases in the middle. The CDR3, as DNA: TGTGCCAGCAGCTCCGCGGGAGGGGCCCATCAGCCCCAGCATTTT. It codes for CASSSAGGAHQPQHF.

The V gene is TRBV28, the J gene TRBJ1-5, with 7 bases that match TRBD1. CDR3 length: 16 amino acids. The J segment lost 0 bases and the V segment lost 5 bases, leaving 7 bases of the junction unmatched. Germline CDR1 reads MDHEN; CDR2 reads SYDVKM. CDR3 DNA sequence: TGTGCCAGCAGTCCACAGGGGCCCCTTAGCAATCAGCCCCAGCATTTT. It codes for CASSPQGPLSNQPQHF.

The chain combines TRBV2 with TRBJ1-5; D not resolved. CDR3 length equals 14 residues. The germline V gene encodes CDR1 SNHLY and CDR2 FYNNEI. V lost 5 bases to trimming and J lost 4 bases, with 12 bases between them. CDR3 loop: CASSWGGRNQPQHF. The CDR3 DNA is TGTGCCAGCAGTTGGGGAGGTCGAAATCAGCCCCAGCATTTT.

The V gene is TRBV2, the J gene TRBJ1-5, with D hard to call. V dropped 0 bases and J dropped 3 bases, with 12 bases sitting between them. Looked up from germline, CDR1 is SNHLY and CDR2 is FYNNEI. This CDR3 is built from 16 residues. The DNA for the CDR3 is TGTGCCAGCAGTGAAGCGCTTGGGAGTATCAATCAGCCCCAGCATTTT. This sequence encodes CASSEALGSINQPQHF.

The CDR3 bases are TGTGCCAGCACCACAGGAGCCAATTTCTATGGCTACACCTTC. This sequence encodes CASTTGANFYGYTF. The chain couples TRBV2 to TRBJ1-2, with D perhaps matching TRBD1 (5 bases). The CDR3 is 14 amino acids. Per germline, CDR1 SNHLY and CDR2 FYNNEI. The V gene lost 7 bases and the J gene lost 4 bases, with 16 bases spanning the gap.

This clone was detected only a few times. This chain joins TRBV18 and TRBJ2-1, with TRBD1 identical over 9 bases. The V and J ends lost 1 base and 0 bases, in that order; junction bases with no gene match: 1. Germline CDR1 reads KGHSH; CDR2 reads LQKENI. The CDR3 runs 16 residues. In DNA, the CDR3 is TGTGCCAGCTCACCACGGGACAGGGTCTCCTACAATGAGCAGTTCTTC. Protein: CASSPRDRVSYNEQFF.

This clone was found a few times. J is TRBJ2-7 and V is TRBV23-1; D is unresolved. TRBV23-1 is identified as an open reading frame with a role that is uncertain. V gave up 5 bases and J gave up 2 bases, with 16 bases separating them. This CDR3 is built from 15 residues. The CDR3: CASSSFELGTYEQYF. The CDR3 region has the DNA TGCGCCAGCAGTAGCTTCGAGCTCGGTACCTACGAGCAGTACTTC.

This clone was observed a few times. This rearrangement joins TRBV29-1 to TRBJ2-3; TRBD2 agrees at 8 bases. Germline V gives CDR1 SQVTM, CDR2 ANQGSEA. The CDR3 has 14 amino acids. With 5 bases clipped from V and 2 bases from J, the junction kept 6 bases outside the gene matches. CDR3 sequence (DNA): TGCAGCGTTAATAGCGGGACCATCACAGATACGCAGTATTTT. This gives the protein CSVNSGTITDTQYF.

V is TRBV28 and J is TRBJ1-3; TRBD1 is a possible D gene (5 bases). From germline, CDR1 is MDHEN and CDR2 SYDVKM. The CDR3 runs 14 residues. Trimming removed 8 bases at V and 4 bases at J, with 15 bases between. CDR3 sequence: CASGSDSPGNTIYF. Here the CDR3 DNA reads TGTGCCAGCGGCTCCGACAGTCCCGGAAACACCATATATTTT.

This clone appeared a single time. V gene TRBV6-5 combines with J gene TRBJ1-1; 8 nucleotides match TRBD1. CDR1 MNHEY and CDR2 SVGAGI come from the germline V gene. V shed 5 bases, J shed 3 bases, and the junction held 5 bases outside the gene matches. This CDR3 region has 14 residues. The CDR3 nucleotides read TGTGCCAGCAGTCCTGGACAGGGATACACTGAAGCTTTCTTT. Protein product: CASSPGQGYTEAFF.

The rearrangement joins TRBV19 to TRBJ1-1; weak D call: TRBD1 (6 bases). The CDR3 covers 15 residues. V was pared by 5 bases and J by 2 bases, with 15 bases between. Germline lookup yields CDR1 LNHDA and CDR2 SQIVND (reference sequence). In DNA, the CDR3 is TGTGCCAGTAGTGTCCTCGGGACAATAAACACTGAAGCTTTCTTT. It yields the protein CASSVLGTINTEAFF.

The chain couples TRBV6-1 to TRBJ2-3; 9 nucleotides align to TRBD2. V lost 2 bases, J lost 3 bases, and 18 bases stayed unmatched. In germline, CDR1 is MNHNS, CDR2 SASEGT. This CDR3 region has 20 residues. The CDR3 protein is CASSEQLSPAGGPRTDTQYF. CDR3 coding DNA: TGTGCCAGCAGTGAACAACTGTCCCCAGCGGGGGGCCCTAGAACAGATACGCAGTATTTT.

This clone was detected only a few times. The J gene is TRBJ2-5, the V gene TRBV11-2, with D perhaps matching TRBD1 (6 bases). This CDR3 is built from 15 residues. Germline V gene lookup returns CDR1 SGHAT and CDR2 FQNNGV. V was cut by 3 bases and J by 3 bases, with 14 bases left in between. The chain's CDR3 is CASSLDTGMKETQYF. CDR3 in DNA: TGTGCCAGCAGCTTGGATACAGGGATGAAAGAGACCCAGTACTTC.

The chain has TRBV28 and TRBJ2-7; maybe TRBD2 (6 bases). The V end was cut by 6 bases, the J end by 9 bases, with 27 bases between. The CDR3 contains 16 residues. In germline, CDR1 is MDHEN, CDR2 SYDVKM. The CDR3 protein is CASSLSSPGRRDRQYF. In nucleotides, the CDR3 is TGTGCCAGCAGCTTGTCATCCCCGGGACGGAGGGATCGGCAGTACTTC.

J is TRBJ1-1 and V is TRBV3-1 (or the pseudogene TRBV3-2); 7 bases are shared with TRBD1. The V segment lost 5 bases and the J segment 10 bases; nucleotides outside the gene matches: 13. This CDR3 has 14 amino acids. Germline CDR1 reads LGHDT; CDR2 reads YNNKEL (reference sequence). The CDR3 DNA sequence: TGTGCCAGCAGCAACGCCAAACCGTCAGGGGGAGCTTTCTTT. This encodes CASSNAKPSGGAFF.

As for this clone: Other DNA sequences from this sample encode an identical CDR3 as well. The gene calls are TRBV28 and TRBJ2-3; maybe TRBD2 (6 bases). Germline V gene lookup returns CDR1 MDHEN and CDR2 SYDVKM. The CDR3 loop spans 14 amino acids. Trimming removed 3 bases from V and 6 bases from J, with 13 bases in between. The CDR3 DNA sequence: TGTGCCAGCAGTTTGGGGGGAGATCTGGATACGCAGTATTTT. It specifies CASSLGGDLDTQYF.

This chain joins TRBV25-1 and TRBJ2-7, with D unclear. CDR1 and CDR2 (germline): MGHDK, SYGVNS. The CDR3 length is 12 residues. V was pared by 3 bases and J by 2 bases, with 5 bases between. The CDR3 nucleotides read TGTGCCAGCAGTGAGTCCACCTACGAGCAGTACTTC. The encoded protein is CASSESTYEQYF.